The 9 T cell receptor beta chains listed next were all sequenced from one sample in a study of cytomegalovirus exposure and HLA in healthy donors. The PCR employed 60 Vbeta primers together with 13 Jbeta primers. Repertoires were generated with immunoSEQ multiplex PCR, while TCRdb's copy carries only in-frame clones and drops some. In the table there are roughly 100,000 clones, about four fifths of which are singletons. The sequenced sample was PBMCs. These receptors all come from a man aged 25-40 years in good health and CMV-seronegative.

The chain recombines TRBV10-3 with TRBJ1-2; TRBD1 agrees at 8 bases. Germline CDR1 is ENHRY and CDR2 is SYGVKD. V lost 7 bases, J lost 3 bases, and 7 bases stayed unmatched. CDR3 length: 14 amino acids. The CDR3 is CAIIPGQGHYGYTF. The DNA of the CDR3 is TGTGCCATCATCCCAGGACAGGGCCACTATGGCTACACCTTC.

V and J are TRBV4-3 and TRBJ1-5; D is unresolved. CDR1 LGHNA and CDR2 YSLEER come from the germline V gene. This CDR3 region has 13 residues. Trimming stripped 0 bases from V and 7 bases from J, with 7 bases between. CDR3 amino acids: CASSQDLVQPQHF. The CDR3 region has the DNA TGCGCCAGCAGCCAAGATTTAGTACAGCCCCAGCATTTT.

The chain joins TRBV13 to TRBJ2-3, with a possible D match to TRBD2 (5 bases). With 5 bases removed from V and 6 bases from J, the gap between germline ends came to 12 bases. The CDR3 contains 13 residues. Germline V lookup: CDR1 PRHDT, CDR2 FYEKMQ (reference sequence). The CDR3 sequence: CASSPPSRDTQYF. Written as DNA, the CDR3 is TGTGCCAGCAGCCCACCTAGCAGGGATACGCAGTATTTT.

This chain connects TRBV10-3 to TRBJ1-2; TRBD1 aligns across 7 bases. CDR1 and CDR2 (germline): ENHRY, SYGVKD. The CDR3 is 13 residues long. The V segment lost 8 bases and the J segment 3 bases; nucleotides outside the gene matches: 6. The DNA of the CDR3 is TGTGCCATCTCGCCAGGGACAGACTATGGCTACACCTTC. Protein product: CAISPGTDYGYTF.

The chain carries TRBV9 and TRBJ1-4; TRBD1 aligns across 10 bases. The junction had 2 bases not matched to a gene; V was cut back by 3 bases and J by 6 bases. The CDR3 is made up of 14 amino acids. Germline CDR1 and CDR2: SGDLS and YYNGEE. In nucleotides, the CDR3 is TGTGCCAGCAGCGGGACAGGGGGAGATGAAAAACTGTTTTTT. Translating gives CASSGTGGDEKLFF. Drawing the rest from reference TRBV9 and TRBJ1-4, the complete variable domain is DSGVTQTPKHLITATGQRVTLRCSPRSGDLSVYWYQQSLDQGLQFLIQYYNGEERAKGNILERFSAQQFPDLHSELNLSSLELGDSALYFCASSGTGGDEKLFFGSGTQLSVL.

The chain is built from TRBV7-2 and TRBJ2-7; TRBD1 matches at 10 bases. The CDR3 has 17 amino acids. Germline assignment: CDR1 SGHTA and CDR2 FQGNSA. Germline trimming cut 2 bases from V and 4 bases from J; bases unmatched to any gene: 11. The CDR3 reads CASSLYIVGQGVYEQYF. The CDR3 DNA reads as TGTGCCAGCAGCTTATATATTGTTGGACAGGGGGTGTACGAGCAGTACTTC.

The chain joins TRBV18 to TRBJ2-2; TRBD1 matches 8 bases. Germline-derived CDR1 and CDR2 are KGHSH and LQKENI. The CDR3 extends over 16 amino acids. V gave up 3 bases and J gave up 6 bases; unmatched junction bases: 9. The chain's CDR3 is CASSPYGQGGAGELFF. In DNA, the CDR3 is TGTGCCAGCTCACCCTACGGACAGGGCGGTGCCGGGGAGCTGTTTTTT.

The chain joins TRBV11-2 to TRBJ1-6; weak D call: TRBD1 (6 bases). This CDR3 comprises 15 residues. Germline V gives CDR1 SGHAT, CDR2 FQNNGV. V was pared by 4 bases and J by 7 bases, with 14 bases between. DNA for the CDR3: TGTGCCAGCAGCTACCCCGGACAGCTCAATTCACCCCTCCACTTT. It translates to CASSYPGQLNSPLHF.

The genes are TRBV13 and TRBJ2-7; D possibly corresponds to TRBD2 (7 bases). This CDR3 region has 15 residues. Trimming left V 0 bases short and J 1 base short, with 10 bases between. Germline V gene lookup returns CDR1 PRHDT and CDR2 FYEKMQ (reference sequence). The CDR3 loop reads CASSLGRGGSYEQYF. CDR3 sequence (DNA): TGTGCCAGCAGCTTAGGCAGGGGAGGGTCCTACGAGCAGTACTTC.